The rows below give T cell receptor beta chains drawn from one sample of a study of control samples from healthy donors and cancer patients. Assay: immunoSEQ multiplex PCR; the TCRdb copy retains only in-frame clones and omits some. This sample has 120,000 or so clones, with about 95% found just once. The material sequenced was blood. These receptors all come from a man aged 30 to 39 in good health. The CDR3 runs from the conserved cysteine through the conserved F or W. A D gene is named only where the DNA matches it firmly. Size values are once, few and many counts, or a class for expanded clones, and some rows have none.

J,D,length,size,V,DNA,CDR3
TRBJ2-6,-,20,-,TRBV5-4,TGTGCCAGCAGCTTGTATTACAGGGTCCCCCGAGGCTCTGGGGCCAACGTCCTGACTTTC,CASSLYYRVPRGSGANVLTF
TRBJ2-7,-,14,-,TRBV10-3,TGTGCCATCAGTGAGTCAATGTTCTCCTACGAGCAGTACTTC,CAISESMFSYEQYF
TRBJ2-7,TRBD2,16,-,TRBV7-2,TGTGCCAGCAGCTTAGGGTCTAGCGGGGGGGGTTACGAGCAGTACTTC,CASSLGSSGGGYEQYF
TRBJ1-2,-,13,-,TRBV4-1,TGCGCCAGCAGAGACTGGGATAGGACTGGCTACACCTTC,CASRDWDRTGYTF
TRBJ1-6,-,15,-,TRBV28,TGTGCCAGCAGTTTATCCGGGCCTGGGAATTCACCCCTCCACTTT,CASSLSGPGNSPLHF
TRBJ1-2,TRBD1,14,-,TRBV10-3,TGTGCCATCAGGGAGTCGGACAGGATCTATGGCTACACCTTC,CAIRESDRIYGYTF
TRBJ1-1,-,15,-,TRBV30,TGTGCCTGGAGTTATAATGCAGAAGCGCGAACTGAAGCTTTCTTT,CAWSYNAEARTEAFF
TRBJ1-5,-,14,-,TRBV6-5,TGTGCCAGCAGCTTCGGACAGAGCAATCAGCCCCAGCATTTT,CASSFGQSNQPQHF
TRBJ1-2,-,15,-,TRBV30,TGTGCCTGGGCTCGAACAACAGACCGAGTATTCAGCTACACCTTC,CAWARTTDRVFSYTF
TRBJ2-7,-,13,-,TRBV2,TGTGCCAGCTCCCTTCGGGACTCCTACGAGCAGTACTTC,CASSLRDSYEQYF
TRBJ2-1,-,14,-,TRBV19,TGTGCCAGTAGTATATCGGCTGGGGGCGGTGAGCAGTTCTTC,CASSISAGGGEQFF
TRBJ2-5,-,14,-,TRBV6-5,TGTGCCAGCAGTCGGGGCCCTCCGGCGGAGACCCAGTACTTC,CASSRGPPAETQYF
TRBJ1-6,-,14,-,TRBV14,TGTGCCAGCAGTCGGGACTCTACGGCTTCACCCCTCCACTTT,CASSRDSTASPLHF
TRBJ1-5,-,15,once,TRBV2,TGTGCCAGCAGTCATGGGGTCAGGGGTGGACAGCCCCAGCATTTT,CASSHGVRGGQPQHF
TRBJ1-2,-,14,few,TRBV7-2,TGTGCCAGCAGCTTACAACGGCTGAACTATGGCTACACCTTC,CASSLQRLNYGYTF
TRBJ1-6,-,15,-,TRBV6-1,TGTGCCAGCAGTGAACAAGGGACCCCTAATTCACCCCTCCACTTT,CASSEQGTPNSPLHF
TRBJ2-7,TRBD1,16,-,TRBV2,TGTGCCAGCAGTGAAGCGGCCGGGACAGGGCGGTACGAGCAGTACTTC,CASSEAAGTGRYEQYF
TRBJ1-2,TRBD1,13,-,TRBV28,TGTGCCAGCGGACAGGGATTTGGCTATGGCTACACCTTC,CASGQGFGYGYTF
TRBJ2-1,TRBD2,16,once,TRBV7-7,TGTGCTAGCAGCGTCGGACTAGCGGGGGGCAGGGATGAGCAGTTCTTC,CASSVGLAGGRDEQFF
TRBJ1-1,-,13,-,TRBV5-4,TGTGCCAGCAGCCCGGGAACAGGGACTGAAGCTTTCTTT,CASSPGTGTEAFF
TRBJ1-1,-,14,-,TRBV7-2,TGTGCCAGCAGCTTCTCGGGGGGGCTCACTGAAGCTTTCTTT,CASSFSGGLTEAFF
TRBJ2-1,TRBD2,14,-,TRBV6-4,TGTGCCAGCAGTAGCGGGGGGGACTACAATGAGCAGTTCTTC,CASSSGGDYNEQFF
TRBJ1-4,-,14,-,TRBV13,TGTGCCAGCAGCTTGGATGGGTCGATGGGAAAACTGTTTTTT,CASSLDGSMGKLFF
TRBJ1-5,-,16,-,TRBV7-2,TGTGCCAGCAGCCCCGTCTTACGCAGGGGCCATCAGCCCCAGCATTTT,CASSPVLRRGHQPQHF
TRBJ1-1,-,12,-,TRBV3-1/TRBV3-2,TGTGCCAGCAGCCAAGGCGCAGCTGAAGCTTTCTTT,CASSQGAAEAFF
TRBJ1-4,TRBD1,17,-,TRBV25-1,TGTGCCAGCAGTGAACTGACAGGGCTCCCAACTAATGAAAAACTGTTTTTT,CASSELTGLPTNEKLFF
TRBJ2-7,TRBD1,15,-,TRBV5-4,TGTGCCAGCAGCTTCGGGACAGGGGGCAACTACGAGCAGTACTTC,CASSFGTGGNYEQYF
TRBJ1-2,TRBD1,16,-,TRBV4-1,TGCGCCAGCAGCGCCTACCGGGACAGTGCCAACTATGGCTACACCTTC,CASSAYRDSANYGYTF
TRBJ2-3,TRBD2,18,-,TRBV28,TGTGCCAGCAGTCCCCGCGTCGGAGCGGGGAGTAGCACAGATACGCAGTATTTT,CASSPRVGAGSSTDTQYF